These 22 T cell receptor beta chains came from one sample sequenced in a study of cytomegalovirus exposure and HLA in healthy donors. The PCR made use of 60 Vbeta and 13 Jbeta primers. Repertoires were generated with immunoSEQ multiplex PCR, while TCRdb's copy carries only in-frame clones and drops some. Here the sample spans about 140,000 clones, about 74% being singletons. Sequencing used PBMCs. These receptors all come from a male donor in good health and CMV-seronegative.

The chain recombines TRBV6-5 with TRBJ2-5; the D gene is possibly TRBD2 (6 bases). V gave up 1 base and J gave up 4 bases, with 16 bases separating them. This CDR3 is 16 amino acids long. Germline V CDR1 and CDR2: MNHEY, SVGAGI. CDR3 protein: CASSYYPRTTRETQYF. The CDR3 DNA reads as TGTGCCAGCAGTTACTACCCCCGGACTACCAGAGAGACCCAGTACTTC.

The chain joins TRBV6-1 to TRBJ2-5, with 9 positions matching TRBD2. The CDR3 runs to 15 residues. The germline V gene has CDR1 MNHNS and CDR2 SASEGT. Unmatched junction bases numbered 3, after V lost 2 bases and J lost 2 bases. DNA of the CDR3: TGTGCCAGCAGTGAACTAGCGGGGCTACAAGAGACCCAGTACTTC. Amino acid sequence: CASSELAGLQETQYF.

The CDR3 loop is CASRWDSGRNTIYF. For the CDR3, the DNA is TGTGCCAGCAGATGGGACAGTGGACGCAACACCATATATTTT. This chain connects TRBV2 to TRBJ1-3; 7 bases align to TRBD1. Germline-derived CDR1 and CDR2 are SNHLY and FYNNEI. This CDR3 contains 14 residues. The V gene end was trimmed by 6 bases and the J gene end by 7 bases; junction bases not matched to a gene: 9.

This chain links TRBV14 with TRBJ2-2; D not certain. Trimming left V 5 bases short and J 1 base short, with 11 bases between. The length of the CDR3 is 15 residues. Germline V gene data show CDR1 as SGHDN and CDR2 as FVKESK. CDR3 bases: TGTGCCAGCAGCAGAACCCTAGGGAACACCGGGGAGCTGTTTTTT. Its protein is CASSRTLGNTGELFF.

The J gene is TRBJ2-3, the V gene TRBV7-9, with 7 bases lining up with TRBD1. CDR1 is SEHNR and CDR2 is FQNEAQ in the germline V gene (reference sequence). V trimming: 5 bases; J trimming: 4 bases; junction bases outside the gene matches: 12. The CDR3 is 16 residues long. The CDR3 here is CASSPPTGVAPDTQYF. CDR3 nucleotides: TGTGCCAGCAGCCCCCCCACAGGGGTGGCTCCAGATACGCAGTATTTT.

The chain uses TRBV10-3 and TRBJ2-7; the D gene is possibly TRBD2 (7 bases). V was pared by 6 bases and J by 6 bases, with 18 bases between. The CDR3 is made up of 14 amino acids. Per the germline V gene, CDR1 is ENHRY and CDR2 is SYGVKD. DNA of the CDR3: TGTGCCATCAGCCTAACGGGGGGCGCGTCCGAGCAGTACTTC. This codes for CAISLTGGASEQYF.

The J gene is TRBJ2-5, the V gene TRBV7-8; TRBD1 matches 10 bases. There are 16 residues in the CDR3. Germline V gene lookup returns CDR1 SGHVS and CDR2 FQNEAQ. The junction had 8 bases not matched to a gene; V was cut back by 3 bases and J by 4 bases. CDR3 protein: CASSFRTGGFGETQYF. CDR3 sequence (DNA): TGTGCCAGCAGCTTCCGGACAGGGGGGTTCGGAGAGACCCAGTACTTC.

The chain joins TRBV11-3 to TRBJ2-1, with TRBD1 as a possible D gene (6 bases). CDR1 and CDR2 from the germline V gene are SGHNT and YENEEA. The length of the CDR3 is 19 residues. Trimming took off 1 base at V and 12 bases at J, with 31 bases between the two ends. In DNA form, the CDR3 reads TGTGCCAGCAGCTTAGCAGCCGGGACAAACCCCGACCCTATCCCCGGGCAGTTCTTC. Translation: CASSLAAGTNPDPIPGQFF.

CDR3: CASSMAQRTYSNQPQHF. The CDR3 nucleotides read TGTGCCAGTAGTATGGCGCAAAGGACATATAGCAATCAGCCCCAGCATTTT. The gene calls are TRBV19 and TRBJ1-5; D is perhaps TRBD1 (5 bases). Trimming cost V 3 bases and J 0 bases, with 15 bases left between them. The CDR3 length is 17 residues. Germline-derived CDR1 and CDR2 are LNHDA and SQIVND (reference sequence).

This rearrangement joins TRBV25-1 to TRBJ1-6, with D unclear. The germline V gene has CDR1 MGHDK and CDR2 SYGVNS. The V end was cut by 4 bases, the J end by 0 bases, with 4 bases between. The CDR3 sequence is 14 residues long. This chain's CDR3 is CASSVSSYNSPLHF. Here the CDR3 DNA reads TGTGCCAGCAGTGTGAGCTCCTATAATTCACCCCTCCACTTT.

This clone occurred a few times. The chain links TRBV5-1 to TRBJ1-2; 7 bases line up with TRBD1. Per germline, CDR1 SGHRS and CDR2 YFSETQ. V lost 5 bases, J lost 7 bases, and 8 bases stayed unmatched. This CDR3 region has 13 residues. This CDR3 reads CASRRDSTTGYTF. The DNA for the CDR3 is TGCGCCAGCAGACGGGACAGCACAACTGGCTACACCTTC.

The V gene is TRBV19, the J gene TRBJ1-2, with a possible D match to TRBD1 (6 bases). Germline CDR1 is LNHDA and CDR2 is SQIVND (reference sequence). The length of the CDR3 is 16 residues. V lost 4 bases to trimming and J lost 3 bases, with 18 bases between them. The CDR3 loop reads CASSRITAGQYYGYTF. The CDR3 DNA is TGTGCCAGTAGTAGAATTACTGCTGGACAGTACTATGGCTACACCTTC. Drawing the rest from reference TRBV19 and TRBJ1-2, the complete variable domain is DGGITQSPKYLFRKEGQNVTLSCEQNLNHDAMYWYRQDPGQGLRLIYYSQIVNDFQKGDIAEGYSVSREKKESFPLTVTSAQKNPTAFYLCASSRITAGQYYGYTFGSGTRLTVV.

The chain has TRBV29-1 and TRBJ2-5, with D perhaps TRBD2 (6 bases). The CDR3 extends over 13 amino acids. Trimming removed 3 bases at V and 3 bases at J, with 11 bases between. In germline, CDR1 is SQVTM, CDR2 ANQGSEA. The DNA of the CDR3 is TGCAGCGTTGATTCTGGCGGGGAAGAGACCCAGTACTTC. It specifies CSVDSGGEETQYF.

J is TRBJ1-2 and V is TRBV11-2; weak D call: TRBD1 (5 bases). In germline, CDR1 is SGHAT, CDR2 FQNNGV. The CDR3 is 15 residues long. V lost 4 bases and J 4 bases, leaving 16 bases between the germline ends. CDR3 sequence (DNA): TGTGCCAGCAGCTCGACGATGGGGGGGGTCTATGGCTACACCTTC. Its translation: CASSSTMGGVYGYTF.

This clone was recorded a few times. The chain links TRBV7-2 to TRBJ2-5; TRBD2 matches 8 bases. The CDR3 extends over 14 amino acids. The V gene end was trimmed by 5 bases and the J gene end by 0 bases; junction bases not matched to a gene: 2. The V gene's germline CDR1 is SGHTA and CDR2 FQGNSA. The CDR3: CASSQLADQETQYF. CDR3 coding DNA: TGTGCCAGCAGCCAACTAGCGGACCAAGAGACCCAGTACTTC.

This chain joins TRBV2 and TRBJ2-7; maybe TRBD1 (5 bases). In germline, CDR1 is SNHLY, CDR2 FYNNEI. The CDR3 is 12 amino acids. Trimming stripped 4 bases from V and 5 bases from J, with 9 bases between. CDR3: CASSVRGHEQYF. The DNA of the CDR3 is TGTGCCAGCAGTGTTAGGGGCCACGAGCAGTACTTC.

The J gene is TRBJ1-5, the V gene TRBV7-6; the D gene is possibly TRBD1 (5 bases). Germline CDR1 SGHVS, CDR2 FNYEAQ. V was trimmed by 2 bases and J by 4 bases, leaving 12 bases between them. The length of the CDR3 is 15 residues. Here the CDR3 DNA reads TGTGCCAGCAGCTTATTCGGGGGGGTTAATCAGCCCCAGCATTTT. This gives the protein CASSLFGGVNQPQHF.

This rearrangement joins TRBV5-1 to TRBJ2-1; a possible D gene is TRBD2 (7 bases). V dropped 4 bases and J dropped 6 bases, with 29 bases sitting between them. Germline V gives CDR1 SGHRS, CDR2 YFSETQ. The CDR3 spans 19 residues. Here the CDR3 DNA reads TGCGCCAGCAGCCGGGATGTTGGGGGCATGGGAGGGGGAGCCAATGAGCAGTTCTTC. Translating it yields CASSRDVGGMGGGANEQFF. The variable domain in full, with the rest retrieved from reference TRBV5-1 and TRBJ2-1, is KAGVTQTPRYLIKTRGQQVTLSCSPISGHRSVSWYQQTPGQGLQFLFEYFSETQRNKGNFPGRFSGRQFSNSRSEMNVSTLELGDSALYLCASSRDVGGMGGGANEQFFGPGTRLTVL.

The chain is built from TRBV5-1 and TRBJ1-1; TRBD1 might be the D (6 bases). The germline V gene encodes CDR1 SGHRS and CDR2 YFSETQ. Trimming stripped 4 bases from V and 7 bases from J, with 8 bases between. The CDR3 spans 11 residues. This CDR3 reads CASSLGGEAFF. The DNA for the CDR3 is TGCGCCAGCAGCCTAGGGGGTGAAGCTTTCTTT.

This rearrangement joins TRBV7-6 to TRBJ1-6; D is possibly TRBD1 (5 bases). V lost 2 bases to trimming and J lost 4 bases, with 18 bases between them. The germline CDR1 and CDR2 sequences are SGHVS and FNYEAQ. CDR3 length: 18 residues. The CDR3 bases are TGTGCCAGCAGCTTATCCCACCAAGCCGGGACTTATAATTCACCCCTCCACTTT. Protein product: CASSLSHQAGTYNSPLHF.

This clone was picked up one time. The chain is built from TRBV5-1 and TRBJ2-2; D possibly corresponds to TRBD1 (6 bases). Looked up from germline, CDR1 is SGHRS and CDR2 is YFSETQ. V was shortened by 2 bases and J by 0 bases, with 11 bases between the two germline ends. The CDR3 is 16 residues long. CDR3 bases: TGCGCCAGCAGCTTCCAGACAGGCGCGAACACCGGGGAGCTGTTTTTT. Translating gives CASSFQTGANTGELFF.

The chain carries TRBV19 and TRBJ2-1; the match to TRBD2 covers 11 bases. V lost 6 bases to trimming and J lost 5 bases; unmatched junction nucleotides: 6. The CDR3 extends over 15 amino acids. The V gene's germline CDR1 is LNHDA and CDR2 SQIVND (reference sequence). The CDR3 protein is CASRASGGRNNEQFF. The CDR3, as DNA: TGTGCCAGTAGGGCTAGCGGGGGGCGGAACAATGAGCAGTTCTTC.